This is a list of T cell receptor beta chains from one sample in a study of T cell changes during pregnancy in multiple sclerosis. This table comes from immunoSEQ multiplex PCR, and its TCRdb copy is limited to in-frame clones, with some not included. The sample lists about 100,000 clones, approximately 92% occurring once. Specimen: peripheral blood, collected after pregnancy. These receptor sequences come from a female donor with multiple sclerosis, enrolled in a pregnancy study. CDR3s include the opening cysteine and the closing phenylalanine or tryptophan. Fields, in order: J gene, V gene, D gene, clone size, CDR3 DNA, CDR3 protein. A D gene is named only where the DNA matches it firmly. Some rows mark clone size as missing; the rest say once, few, many or name a class of expanded clone.

>TRBJ2-3|TRBV5-1|TRBD2|-
TGCGCCAGCAGCTTGGCTCTCCAGCGGGAGACTGATACGCAGTATTTT
CASSLALQRETDTQYF
>TRBJ1-4|TRBV12-5|TRBD1|-
TGTGCTACCACAAGTAGGGACAGGGAGCGAGGTACTAATGAAAAACTGTTTTTT
CATTSRDRERGTNEKLFF
>TRBJ2-1|TRBV7-6|-|-
TGTGCCAGCAGCTTAGACCCCGTTGCGGACAATGAGCAGTTCTTC
CASSLDPVADNEQFF
>TRBJ2-2|TRBV29-1|TRBD1|-
TGCAGCGTAGCCGGGACAGGGGGCGCATTCGGGGAGCTGTTTTTT
CSVAGTGGAFGELFF
>TRBJ2-5|TRBV9|TRBD2|-
TGTGCCAGCAGCGTAGGGGCTAGCGGCCAAGAGACCCAGTACTTC
CASSVGASGQETQYF
>TRBJ2-5|TRBV2|-|-
TGTGCCAGCAGTGAAGGCACACAGGTCGGGCGGGAGACCCAGTACTTC
CASSEGTQVGRETQYF
>TRBJ2-3|TRBV7-6|TRBD2|-
TGTGCCAGCAGCTTACGGGCTAGCGGGGGCGGGACAGATACGCAGTATTTT
CASSLRASGGGTDTQYF
>TRBJ1-6|TRBV19|-|-
TGTGCCAGTAATCTGGTGGAGGGGGGGTCACCCCTCCACTTT
CASNLVEGGSPLHF
>TRBJ2-4|TRBV30|TRBD2|once
TGTGCCTGGAGTGTACGCGGACTAGCGGGGGGTAGGAACATTCAGTACTTC
CAWSVRGLAGGRNIQYF
>TRBJ2-7|TRBV28|-|-
TGTGCCAGCAATCACCTACAGGCGCCCCCCTACGAGCAGTACTTC
CASNHLQAPPYEQYF
>TRBJ2-2|TRBV27|-|few
TGTGCCAGCAGAGACCGGGACTCTGGCACCGGGGAGCTGTTTTTT
CASRDRDSGTGELFF
>TRBJ1-4|TRBV9|TRBD1|-
TGTGCCAGCAGCGCTTCAGGACAGGGGAGTGAAAAACTGTTTTTT
CASSASGQGSEKLFF
>TRBJ2-7|TRBV28|TRBD1|-
TGTGCCAGCAGCCCGGGACAGGTTCTACGAGGGCAGTACTTC
CASSPGQVLRGQYF
>TRBJ2-3|TRBV6-4|TRBD2|few
TGTGCCAGCAGCGGGACTAGCGGGGGGCCAGATACGCAGTATTTT
CASSGTSGGPDTQYF
>TRBJ1-2|TRBV7-9|-|once
TGTGCCAGCAGCCCCCAGAGTACTATCTCTAACTATGGCTACACCTTC
CASSPQSTISNYGYTF
>TRBJ1-2|TRBV4-3|TRBD1|-
TGCGCCAGCAGCCGAAGCCCAGGGACAGGGAATGGCTACACCTTC
CASSRSPGTGNGYTF
>TRBJ1-1|TRBV2|-|-
TGTGCCAGCAGTGATCAGGGGTCAACAAACACTGAAGCTTTCTTT
CASSDQGSTNTEAFF